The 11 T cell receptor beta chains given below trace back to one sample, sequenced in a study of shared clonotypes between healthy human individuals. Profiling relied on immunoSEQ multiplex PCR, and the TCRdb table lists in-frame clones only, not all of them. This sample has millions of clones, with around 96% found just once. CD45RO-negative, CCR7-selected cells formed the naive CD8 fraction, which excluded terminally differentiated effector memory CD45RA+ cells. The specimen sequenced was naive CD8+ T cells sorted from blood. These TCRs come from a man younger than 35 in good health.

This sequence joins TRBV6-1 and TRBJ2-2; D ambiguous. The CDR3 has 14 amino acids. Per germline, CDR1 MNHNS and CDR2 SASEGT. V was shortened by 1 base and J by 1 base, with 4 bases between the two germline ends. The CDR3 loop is CASSEDGNTGELFF. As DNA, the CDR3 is TGTGCCAGCAGTGAAGATGGGAACACCGGGGAGCTGTTTTTT.

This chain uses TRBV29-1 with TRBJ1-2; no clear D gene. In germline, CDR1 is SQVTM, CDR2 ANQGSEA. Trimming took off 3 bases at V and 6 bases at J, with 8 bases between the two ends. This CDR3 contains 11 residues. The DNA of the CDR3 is TGCAGCGTTGAGGTAGTCGATGGCTACACCTTC. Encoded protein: CSVEVVDGYTF.

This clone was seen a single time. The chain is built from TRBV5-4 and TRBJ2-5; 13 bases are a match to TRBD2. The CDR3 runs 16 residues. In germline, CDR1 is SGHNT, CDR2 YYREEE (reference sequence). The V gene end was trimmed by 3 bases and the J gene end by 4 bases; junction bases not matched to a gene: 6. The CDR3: CASSSGLAGVAETQYF. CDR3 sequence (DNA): TGTGCCAGCAGCTCAGGACTAGCGGGAGTCGCAGAGACCCAGTACTTC.

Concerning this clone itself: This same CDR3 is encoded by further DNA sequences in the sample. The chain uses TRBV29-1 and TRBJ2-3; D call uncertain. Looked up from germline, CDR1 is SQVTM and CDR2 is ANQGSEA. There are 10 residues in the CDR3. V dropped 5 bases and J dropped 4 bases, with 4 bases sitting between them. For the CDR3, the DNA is TGCAGCGTTCGGGCAGATACGCAGTATTTT. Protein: CSVRADTQYF.

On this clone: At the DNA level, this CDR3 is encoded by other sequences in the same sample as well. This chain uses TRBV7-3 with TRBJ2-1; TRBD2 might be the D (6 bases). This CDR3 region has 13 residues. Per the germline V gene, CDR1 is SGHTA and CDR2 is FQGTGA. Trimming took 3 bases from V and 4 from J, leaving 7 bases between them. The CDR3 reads CASSFGGYNEQFF. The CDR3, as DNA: TGTGCCAGCAGCTTTGGGGGGTACAATGAGCAGTTCTTC.

The CDR3 DNA reads TGCGCCAGCAGCCTCACGGACAGGCTCGAGGAAGCTTTCTTT. It specifies CASSLTDRLEEAFF. The chain links TRBV4-1 to TRBJ1-1, with 7 bases lining up with TRBD1. The CDR3 runs 14 residues. Germline V gene sequence: CDR1 MGHRA, CDR2 YSYEKL. J was trimmed by 8 bases and V by 4 bases; bases with no gene match: 10.

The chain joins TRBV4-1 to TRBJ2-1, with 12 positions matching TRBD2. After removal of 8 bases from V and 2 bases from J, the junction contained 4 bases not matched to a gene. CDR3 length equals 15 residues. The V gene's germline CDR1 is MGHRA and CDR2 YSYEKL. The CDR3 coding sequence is TGCGCCAGCCGCCGGACTAGCGGGACCTACAATGAGCAGTTCTTC. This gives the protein CASRRTSGTYNEQFF.

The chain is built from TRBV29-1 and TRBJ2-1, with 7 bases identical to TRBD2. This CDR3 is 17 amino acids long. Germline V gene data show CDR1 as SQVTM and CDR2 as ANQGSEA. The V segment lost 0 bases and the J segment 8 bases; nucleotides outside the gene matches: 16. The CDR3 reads CSVEDFGGLEMRDEQFF. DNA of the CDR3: TGCAGCGTTGAAGATTTCGGGGGGTTAGAGATGAGGGATGAGCAGTTCTTC.

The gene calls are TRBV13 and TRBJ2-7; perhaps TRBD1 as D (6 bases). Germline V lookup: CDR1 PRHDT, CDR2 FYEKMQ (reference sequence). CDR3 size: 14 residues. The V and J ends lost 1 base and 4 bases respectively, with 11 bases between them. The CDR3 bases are TGTGCCAGCAGCTTAGATGGACAGCAATACGAGCAGTACTTC. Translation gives CASSLDGQQYEQYF.

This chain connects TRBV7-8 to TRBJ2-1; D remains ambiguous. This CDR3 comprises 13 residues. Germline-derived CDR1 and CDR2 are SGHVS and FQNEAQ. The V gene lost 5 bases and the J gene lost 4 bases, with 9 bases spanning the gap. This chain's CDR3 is CASSAPVYNEQFF. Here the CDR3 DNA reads TGTGCCAGCAGCGCCCCAGTTTACAATGAGCAGTTCTTC.

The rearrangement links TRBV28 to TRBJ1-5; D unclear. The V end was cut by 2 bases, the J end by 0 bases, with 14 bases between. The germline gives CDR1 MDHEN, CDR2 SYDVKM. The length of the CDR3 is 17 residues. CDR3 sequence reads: CASSLITGYYSNQPQHF. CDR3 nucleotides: TGTGCCAGCAGTTTAATTACGGGATATTATAGCAATCAGCCCCAGCATTTT. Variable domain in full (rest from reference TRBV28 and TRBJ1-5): DVKVTQSSRYLVKRTGEKVFLECVQDMDHENMFWYRQDPGLGLRLIYFSYDVKMKEKGDIPEGYSVSREKKERFSLILESASTNQTSMYLCASSLITGYYSNQPQHFGDGTRLSIL.